Given below is one T cell receptor beta chain in context. It has no known antigen specificity. Base qualities are not at hand, and no much larger clone is one base apart. Deletion took 1 base off V and 2 bases off J, with a span of 14 bases between the germline ends. The CDR3 runs 16 residues from the cysteine to the phenylalanine. Here the CDR3 DNA is all that survives: 48 bases in frame from base 1. CDR1 and CDR2 were assigned from the germline V gene as SGHDT and YYEEEE. This sample stems from a study of T cell responses to AZD1222 COVID-19 vaccine (dated by TCRdb to the early 2020s). For the wider study: TCR sequencing was performed for roughly 240 trial participants, of whom 200 to 220 were given two doses of AZD1222 and around 25 were given two doses of MenACWY control vaccine. Enrollment into the trials was organized by age into subgroups of 18-55, 56-69 and 70-plus years, and those subgroups contained about 160, 30 and 59 TCR-sequenced participants, respectively.

The CDR3 regions of human TCRbeta chains were analyzed by immunosequencing. The authors' pipeline ran thus. TCRs in the repertoires were matched against a reference library of SARS-CoV-2-specific TCRs that had been generated with the MIRA antigen-specificity platform. Breadth meant the fraction of unique TCRs that were SARS-CoV-2-associated, whereas depth meant the fraction of total T cells that were SARS-CoV-2-associated. Using the MIRA data, each spike-specific TCR was mapped to the spike region that the TCR reacts to and placed in a CD4 or CD8 class. Log10-transformed breadth and depth values were compared by one-way ANOVA with Sidak's multiple comparisons tests. TCRdb re-hosts the immuneACCESS table, in-frame sequences only. Its copies lack some clones; in the studies checked, an unresolved V gene accounts for under half of them, and the cause for the rest is not known. V and J calls and clone size follow that table, whereas D and trimming were derived from the DNA. This sample lists 150,000 to 200,000 clones; more than 85% were detected once. The ten largest clones add up to 1% to 1.5% of the sample.

Broad study findings and their caveats: In the small 56-69-year group, the increase in depth fell short of significance, most likely because of low power. Because no day 14 peak-response samples were available, repertoires were characterized only after the peak T cell response. Participants were mostly white British and included more females than males, and it was suggested by the authors that clonal diversity may have been underestimated. Only a handful of AZD1222 recipients were SARS-CoV-2 seropositive at baseline, limiting conclusions about previously exposed vaccinees. CD4 TCRs associated with the vaccine covered the entire spike protein, and the dominant responses were in regions 160-218 and 743-854. Epitopes outside the regions mutated in the B.1.351 and B.1.1.7 variants were reportedly recognized by nearly half of the unique spike-specific TCRs. After two AZD1222 doses, both the breadth and the depth of spike-specific TCRs were significantly higher than at day 0 and than in MenACWY recipients.

According to the study, the label for this sample's time point signals: about 28 days (+/-7) after the second vaccine dose. AZD1222 recipients whose second dose came at about 4 weeks and those whose second dose came at about 12 weeks were combined into one group, since spike-specific TCR depth and breadth did not differ between the two schedules. Vaccinee samples came from UK trials COV001 and COV002, including a single-blind randomized controlled phase 2/3 trial of AZD1222 (ChAdOx1 nCoV-19) in healthy adults. For TCRbeta chain sequencing, PBMC samples were collected from trial participants at day 0 and at day 28 after the second dose.

Sequencing used peripheral blood, obtained 28 days after the second AZD1222 dose. This receptor was taken from an adult who received the AZD1222 COVID-19 vaccine. The V gene is TRBV5-6 and the J gene is TRBJ2-3; TRBD1 might be the D gene, on 5 matching bases. The bases are TGTGCCAGCAGCTTGTGGCACAGGTGGAACACAGATACGCAGTATTTT. The encoded protein is CASSLWHRWNTDTQYF.